Reported below is one T cell receptor beta chain. Its antigen is unidentified. Sequence at one end of the junction differs from germline and may be a read error. The sample belongs to a study of response to subunit inactivated influenza vaccine. Germline CDR1 is SGHRS and CDR2 is YFSETQ. The CDR3 sequence is 15 residues long. Study-level findings and limits: Authors suggested each seasonal flu vaccination may recruit only limited numbers of new T cells.

TCRdb itself ran the RT-PCR reads through MiXCR, one entry per CDR3 protein. This sample carries over 400,000 distinct CDR3 sequences, 10% to 15% of them seen once, and the ten largest clones take 10% to 15%. V gene TRBV5-1 combines with J gene TRBJ2-1; 8 bases map to TRBD2. The sequenced sample was PBMCs from blood, obtained around seven weeks after vaccination. This TCR was sampled from a man aged 45-65 years who received an inactivated influenza vaccine. The CDR3 DNA is TGCGCCAGCAGCCACGCAGCGGGGGTCTACAATGAGCATTTCTTC. It is translated as CASSHAAGVYNEHFF. The complete variable domain, with remaining parts taken from reference TRBV5-1 and TRBJ2-1, reads KAGVTQTPRYLIKTRGQQVTLSCSPISGHRSVSWYQQTPGQGLQFLFEYFSETQRNKGNFPGRFSGRQFSNSRSEMNVSTLELGDSALYLCASSHAAGVYNEHFFGPGTRLTVL.